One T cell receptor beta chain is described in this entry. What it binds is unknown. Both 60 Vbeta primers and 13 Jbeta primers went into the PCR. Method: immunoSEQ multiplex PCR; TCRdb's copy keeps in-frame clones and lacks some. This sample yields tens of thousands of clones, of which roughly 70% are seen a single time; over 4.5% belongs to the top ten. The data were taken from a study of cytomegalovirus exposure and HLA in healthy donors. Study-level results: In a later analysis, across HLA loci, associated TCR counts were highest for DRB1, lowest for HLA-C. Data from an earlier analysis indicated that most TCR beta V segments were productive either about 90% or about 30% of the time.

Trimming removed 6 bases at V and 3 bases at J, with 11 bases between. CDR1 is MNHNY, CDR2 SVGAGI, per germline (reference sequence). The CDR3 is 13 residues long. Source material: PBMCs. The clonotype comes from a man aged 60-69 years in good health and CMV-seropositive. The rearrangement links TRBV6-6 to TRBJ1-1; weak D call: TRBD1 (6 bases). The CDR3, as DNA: TGTGCCAGCAGCCCGACAGGCGACACTGAAGCTTTCTTT. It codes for CASSPTGDTEAFF.